A selection of T cell receptor beta chains follows, all from one sample in a study of molecular identifiers for immune sequencing clone quantification. TCRdb fed the PCR reads into MiXCR, producing one record per CDR3 protein. This sample has roughly 320,000 distinct CDR3 sequences, with about a fifth found just once. Sequences were obtained from naive CD8+ T cells from blood, with Jurkat cell RNA spiked in. These receptors all stem from a human donor in good health. Some libraries in this study had Jurkat cell RNA spiked in. Each CDR3 is given with its conserved first and last residue. The order of the fields is D gene, V gene, J gene, CDR3 length, clone size, CDR3 DNA, CDR3 protein. A D gene is named only where the DNA matches it firmly. Clone size appears in some rows only: once, few, many, or a class for an expanded clone.

d_gene: NA; v_gene: TRBV14; j_gene: TRBJ1-1; len: 16; abundance: many; CDR3nt: TGTGCCAGCAGCCCCGAGGTTGGGCGGGCGGACACTGAAGCTTTCTTT; CDR3aa: CASSPEVGRADTEAFF
d_gene: NA; v_gene: TRBV6-5; j_gene: TRBJ2-7; len: 18; abundance: NA; CDR3nt: TGTGCCAGCAGTTACTCGAGAGCTTTCGCGGGTTATTCCTACGAGCAGTACTTC; CDR3aa: CASSYSRAFAGYSYEQYF
d_gene: NA; v_gene: TRBV3-1; j_gene: TRBJ1-5; len: 13; abundance: few; CDR3nt: TGTGCCAGCAGCCAGACTTTCAATCAGCCCCAGCATTTT; CDR3aa: CASSQTFNQPQHF
d_gene: NA; v_gene: TRBV7-9; j_gene: TRBJ2-1; len: 12; abundance: NA; CDR3nt: TGTGCCGGCAGCTATTCGAGAAATGAGCAGTTCTTC; CDR3aa: CAGSYSRNEQFF
d_gene: NA; v_gene: TRBV15; j_gene: TRBJ1-6; len: 17; abundance: many; CDR3nt: TGTGCCACCAGCAGAGTAGGGGAATTCTCCTATAATTCACCCCTCCACTTT; CDR3aa: CATSRVGEFSYNSPLHF
d_gene: NA; v_gene: TRBV4-3; j_gene: TRBJ2-3; len: 16; abundance: many; CDR3nt: TGCGCCAGCAGCCCCCGACAGAAAGCTAGCACAGATACGCAGTATTTT; CDR3aa: CASSPRQKASTDTQYF
d_gene: TRBD1; v_gene: TRBV10-2; j_gene: TRBJ1-2; len: 14; abundance: NA; CDR3nt: TGCGCCAGCAGTTTGGACAGGGAGGGGTATGGCTACACCTTC; CDR3aa: CASSLDREGYGYTF
d_gene: NA; v_gene: TRBV9; j_gene: TRBJ2-1; len: 12; abundance: many; CDR3nt: TGTGCCAGCAGCCCTGGGGCTTATGAGCAGTTCTTC; CDR3aa: CASSPGAYEQFF
d_gene: NA; v_gene: TRBV5-6; j_gene: TRBJ1-1; len: 12; abundance: NA; CDR3nt: TGTGGCAGCAGCTTGCAGGTCACTGAAGCTTTCTTT; CDR3aa: CGSSLQVTEAFF
d_gene: NA; v_gene: TRBV29-1; j_gene: TRBJ2-7; len: 14; abundance: NA; CDR3nt: TGCAGCGTTGGAGGGTCTAGTGGGGACTACGAGCAGTACTTC; CDR3aa: CSVGGSSGDYEQYF
d_gene: NA; v_gene: TRBV29-1; j_gene: TRBJ2-3; len: 14; abundance: many; CDR3nt: TGCAGCGTCGTTGGACTAACTAGCACAGATACGCAGTATTTT; CDR3aa: CSVVGLTSTDTQYF
d_gene: TRBD1; v_gene: TRBV28; j_gene: TRBJ2-7; len: 15; abundance: many; CDR3nt: TGTGCCAGCAGCGACGGGACAGGGGAAGCCTACGAGCAGTACTTC; CDR3aa: CASSDGTGEAYEQYF
d_gene: NA; v_gene: TRBV4-1; j_gene: TRBJ2-7; len: 16; abundance: many; CDR3nt: TGCGCCAGCAGCCTGTCCGGGACGGGTACCTCCTACGAGCAGTACTTC; CDR3aa: CASSLSGTGTSYEQYF
d_gene: TRBD2; v_gene: TRBV28; j_gene: TRBJ2-3; len: 16; abundance: many; CDR3nt: TGTGCCAGCTCCACGGGGCTAGCGGGGCTGGCAGATACGCAGTATTTT; CDR3aa: CASSTGLAGLADTQYF
d_gene: NA; v_gene: TRBV3-1; j_gene: TRBJ2-2; len: 15; abundance: few; CDR3nt: TGTGCCAGCAGCCAAGATGCCCAGATTTACGGGGAGCTGTTTTTT; CDR3aa: CASSQDAQIYGELFF
d_gene: NA; v_gene: TRBV20-1; j_gene: TRBJ2-5; len: 16; abundance: many; CDR3nt: TGCAGTGCTAGAGATGGTCTAGCCCTACCCCAAGAGACCCAGTACTTC; CDR3aa: CSARDGLALPQETQYF
d_gene: NA; v_gene: TRBV5-5; j_gene: TRBJ2-7; len: 15; abundance: NA; CDR3nt: TGTGCCAGCAGCTTGAAGGACGGATTTTCCTACGAGCAGTACTTC; CDR3aa: CASSLKDGFSYEQYF
d_gene: TRBD1; v_gene: TRBV20-1; j_gene: TRBJ2-7; len: 12; abundance: many; CDR3nt: TGCAGTGTACTCGGACAGGGCGACGAGCAGTACTTC; CDR3aa: CSVLGQGDEQYF
d_gene: NA; v_gene: TRBV7-8; j_gene: TRBJ1-1; len: 12; abundance: many; CDR3nt: TGTGCCAGCAGCCCCGGAACTTATGAAGCTTTCTTT; CDR3aa: CASSPGTYEAFF
d_gene: NA; v_gene: TRBV29-1; j_gene: TRBJ1-4; len: 13; abundance: many; CDR3nt: TGCAGCGTTGCGGGGGGCCAGGGTGAAAAACTGTTTTTT; CDR3aa: CSVAGGQGEKLFF
d_gene: NA; v_gene: TRBV4-3; j_gene: TRBJ2-7; len: 14; abundance: many; CDR3nt: TGCGCCAGCAGCCAACGCAGGGTGGGGTACGAGCAGTACTTC; CDR3aa: CASSQRRVGYEQYF
d_gene: NA; v_gene: TRBV6-1; j_gene: TRBJ2-3; len: 15; abundance: many; CDR3nt: TGTGCCAGCAGCCCCGTAACGGCTAGCACAGATACGCAGTATTTT; CDR3aa: CASSPVTASTDTQYF
d_gene: TRBD2; v_gene: TRBV7-8; j_gene: TRBJ2-3; len: 19; abundance: many; CDR3nt: TGTGCCAGCAGCTCGCTAAGAGGACTAGCGGGGGGTACCACAGATACGCAGTATTTT; CDR3aa: CASSSLRGLAGGTTDTQYF
d_gene: NA; v_gene: TRBV29-1; j_gene: TRBJ1-2; len: 11; abundance: few; CDR3nt: TGCAGCGTTGTATGGGGAGATGGCTACACCTTC; CDR3aa: CSVVWGDGYTF
d_gene: NA; v_gene: TRBV7-8; j_gene: TRBJ2-5; len: 14; abundance: NA; CDR3nt: TGTGCCAGCAGCAAGCAGGAGGGACAAGAGACCCAGTACTTC; CDR3aa: CASSKQEGQETQYF
d_gene: NA; v_gene: TRBV27; j_gene: TRBJ1-5; len: 13; abundance: few; CDR3nt: TGTGCCAGCAGTTTATCGATGGGTCAGCCCCAGCATTTT; CDR3aa: CASSLSMGQPQHF
d_gene: TRBD1; v_gene: TRBV6-5; j_gene: TRBJ2-7; len: 15; abundance: many; CDR3nt: TGTGCCAGCAGTGAATCCGGGACAGCCTCCTACGAGCAGTACTTC; CDR3aa: CASSESGTASYEQYF
d_gene: NA; v_gene: TRBV6-2/TRBV6-3; j_gene: TRBJ2-1; len: 15; abundance: many; CDR3nt: TGTGCCAGCACTCTCCTCTACGGGACCCAGAATGAGCAGTTCTTC; CDR3aa: CASTLLYGTQNEQFF
d_gene: NA; v_gene: TRBV30; j_gene: TRBJ1-1; len: 13; abundance: NA; CDR3nt: TGTGCCTGGAGTTTGGATATTGACACTGAAGCTTTCTTT; CDR3aa: CAWSLDIDTEAFF
d_gene: TRBD2; v_gene: TRBV6-2/TRBV6-3; j_gene: TRBJ2-3; len: 11; abundance: many; CDR3nt: TGTGCCAGCAGTTACCCTAGCGGGAAGACTTTT; CDR3aa: CASSYPSGKTF
d_gene: TRBD2; v_gene: TRBV6-5; j_gene: TRBJ2-7; len: 16; abundance: many; CDR3nt: TGTGCCAGCAGTTTACACACCGGGGGGAGCTCCTACGAGCAGTACTTC; CDR3aa: CASSLHTGGSSYEQYF
d_gene: NA; v_gene: TRBV12-3/TRBV12-4; j_gene: TRBJ1-5; len: 13; abundance: NA; CDR3nt: TGTGCAAGCAGTTTTGAGGGAATGCAGCCCCAGCATTTT; CDR3aa: CASSFEGMQPQHF
d_gene: NA; v_gene: TRBV5-6; j_gene: TRBJ2-7; len: 15; abundance: few; CDR3nt: TGTGCCAGCAGCCTTGGCCCGGGGAAACGGTACGAGCAGTACTTC; CDR3aa: CASSLGPGKRYEQYF
d_gene: NA; v_gene: TRBV4-1; j_gene: TRBJ2-7; len: 13; abundance: many; CDR3nt: TGCGCCAGCAGTTTCAGGGTCTCCTACGAGCAGTACTTC; CDR3aa: CASSFRVSYEQYF
d_gene: NA; v_gene: TRBV4-3; j_gene: TRBJ2-7; len: 15; abundance: few; CDR3nt: TGCGCCAGCAGCCAGGGGGCGAGCGGCCCCTACGAGCAGTACTTC; CDR3aa: CASSQGASGPYEQYF
d_gene: NA; v_gene: TRBV29-1; j_gene: TRBJ1-2; len: 15; abundance: many; CDR3nt: TGCAGCGTTGAAGCCCCGACAGATTCTAACTATGGCTACACCTTC; CDR3aa: CSVEAPTDSNYGYTF
d_gene: NA; v_gene: TRBV29-1; j_gene: TRBJ2-2; len: 15; abundance: few; CDR3nt: TGCAGCGTTGTTCTACAGGGGAGGAGCACCGGGGAGCTGTTTTTT; CDR3aa: CSVVLQGRSTGELFF
d_gene: TRBD1; v_gene: TRBV7-9; j_gene: TRBJ2-5; len: 16; abundance: many; CDR3nt: TGTGCCAGCAGCACATCTGGACAGGGATACCAAGAGACCCAGTACTTC; CDR3aa: CASSTSGQGYQETQYF
d_gene: NA; v_gene: TRBV11-2; j_gene: TRBJ2-5; len: 14; abundance: many; CDR3nt: TGTGCCAGCAGCTTAGCCGGGTTTGAAGAGACCCAGTACTTC; CDR3aa: CASSLAGFEETQYF
d_gene: TRBD1; v_gene: TRBV4-1; j_gene: TRBJ1-6; len: 15; abundance: NA; CDR3nt: TGCGCCAGCAGCCTTGGGGGACAGGCTAATTCACCCCTCCACTTT; CDR3aa: CASSLGGQANSPLHF
d_gene: TRBD2; v_gene: TRBV11-2; j_gene: TRBJ2-2; len: 15; abundance: few; CDR3nt: TGTGCCAGCAGCTTAGTGGTAGCGGGGCCCGGGGAGCTGTTTTTT; CDR3aa: CASSLVVAGPGELFF
d_gene: NA; v_gene: TRBV29-1; j_gene: TRBJ2-3; len: 19; abundance: few; CDR3nt: TGCAGCTCAACGGGGGGACAGGTTCATCCGGGACTCAGCACAGATACGCAGTATTTT; CDR3aa: CSSTGGQVHPGLSTDTQYF
d_gene: NA; v_gene: TRBV7-9; j_gene: TRBJ2-3; len: 14; abundance: NA; CDR3nt: TGTGCCAGCAGCCCCGTTTCCGCAACAGATACGCAGTATTTT; CDR3aa: CASSPVSATDTQYF
d_gene: NA; v_gene: TRBV12-5; j_gene: TRBJ2-7; len: 17; abundance: few; CDR3nt: TGTGCTAGTGGTTTCGGCCTCGGACAGCAAATAACCTACGAGCAGTACTTC; CDR3aa: CASGFGLGQQITYEQYF
d_gene: NA; v_gene: TRBV7-9; j_gene: TRBJ1-3; len: 15; abundance: many; CDR3nt: TGTGCCAGCAGCCTTCCGCGGGGAGAAGGAAACACCATATATTTT; CDR3aa: CASSLPRGEGNTIYF
d_gene: NA; v_gene: TRBV7-9; j_gene: TRBJ2-7; len: 12; abundance: many; CDR3nt: TGTGCCAGCAGCCTAGTCGATTACGAGCAGTACTTC; CDR3aa: CASSLVDYEQYF
d_gene: NA; v_gene: TRBV7-6; j_gene: TRBJ2-3; len: 13; abundance: many; CDR3nt: TGTGCCAGCGGCGGGACACCGACAGATACGCAGTATTTT; CDR3aa: CASGGTPTDTQYF
d_gene: NA; v_gene: TRBV12-3/TRBV12-4; j_gene: TRBJ2-2; len: 14; abundance: many; CDR3nt: TGTGCCAGCAGTTTAAGTTTGGGCACCGGGGAGCTGTTTTTT; CDR3aa: CASSLSLGTGELFF
d_gene: NA; v_gene: TRBV24-1; j_gene: TRBJ2-7; len: 15; abundance: NA; CDR3nt: TGTGCCACCAGTGATTTCCGCGGAGGGGCCTGCGAGCAGTACTTC; CDR3aa: CATSDFRGGACEQYF
d_gene: TRBD2; v_gene: TRBV28; j_gene: TRBJ2-3; len: 16; abundance: few; CDR3nt: TGTGCCAGCAGTCCGAGGGACTACTCCTACACAGATACGCAGTATTTT; CDR3aa: CASSPRDYSYTDTQYF
d_gene: NA; v_gene: TRBV20-1; j_gene: TRBJ2-5; len: 16; abundance: many; CDR3nt: TGCAGTGCCCCGAGGGTTCGGGAGTCCAACCAAGAGACCCAGTACTTC; CDR3aa: CSAPRVRESNQETQYF
d_gene: NA; v_gene: TRBV5-6; j_gene: TRBJ1-1; len: 12; abundance: NA; CDR3nt: TGTGCCAGCAGCTTTGGGGTAAGGGAAGCTTTCTTT; CDR3aa: CASSFGVREAFF
d_gene: NA; v_gene: TRBV29-1; j_gene: TRBJ1-2; len: 12; abundance: NA; CDR3nt: TGCAGCGTTGACGAGAATAACTATGGCTACACCTTC; CDR3aa: CSVDENNYGYTF
d_gene: NA; v_gene: TRBV27; j_gene: TRBJ2-7; len: 16; abundance: many; CDR3nt: TGTGCCAGCAGTTTAGTGTTGCCTAGCAGTAGCCACGAGCAGTACTTC; CDR3aa: CASSLVLPSSSHEQYF
d_gene: TRBD1; v_gene: TRBV4-3; j_gene: TRBJ1-2; len: 15; abundance: once; CDR3nt: TGCGCCAGCAGCCAAGGACAGGGGGGTGGCTATGGCTACACCTTC; CDR3aa: CASSQGQGGGYGYTF
d_gene: TRBD1; v_gene: TRBV12-3/TRBV12-4; j_gene: TRBJ2-7; len: 14; abundance: many; CDR3nt: TGTGCCAGCAGTTTCTGGGACAGGGGTGGGGAGCAGTACTTC; CDR3aa: CASSFWDRGGEQYF
d_gene: TRBD1; v_gene: TRBV28; j_gene: TRBJ2-5; len: 15; abundance: many; CDR3nt: TGTGCCAGCAGTCGGACAGGGGGTAACTTGAAGACCCAGTACTTC; CDR3aa: CASSRTGGNLKTQYF